This record looks at one T cell receptor beta chain sequence and its context. The sample is drawn from a study of Ad26.COV2.S vaccination and SARS-CoV-2 variants. Per the germline V gene, CDR1 is MNHEY and CDR2 is SVGAGI. Trimming cost V 4 bases and J 1 base, with 6 bases left between them. There are 13 residues in the CDR3. Treatment specified: some 19 received Ad26.COV2.S at low or high dose, single or two shots; about 5 received placebo; per-sample allocation not given. Specimens were obtained on day 63 following the first vaccine or placebo injection. Method: immunoSEQ multiplex PCR; TCRdb's copy keeps in-frame clones and lacks some. The data hold about 680,000 clones, with more than 70% observed a single time.

The rearrangement joins TRBV6-5 to TRBJ2-3; D might be TRBD2 (5 bases). The TCR sequence derives from a person aged 18-65 years who received the Ad26.COV2.S COVID-19 vaccine or a placebo. The material was peripheral blood, obtained in a trial of Ad26.COV2.S vaccine versus placebo. In DNA form, the CDR3 reads TGTGCCAGCAGTTCCGGGGGCACAGATACGCAGTATTTT. It yields the protein CASSSGGTDTQYF.